These 21 T cell receptor beta chains came from one sample sequenced in a study of T cells and copy number aberrations in small-cell lung cancer (dated by TCRdb to 2020 to 2022). The library was prepared using the immunoSEQ multiplex PCR assay. Held by TCRdb, this immuneACCESS table contains in-frame sequences only and omits some clones. Under half of the omission traces to an unresolved V gene where checked; the cause of the rest is unknown. The sample table records about 1,300 clones; around 84% of these occur just once. The top ten hold about 4.2% of the sample. Sequencing used tumor tissue. Receptors originate from a man aged 60-69 years with small cell lung cancer.

DNA for the CDR3: TGTGCCAGCAGCCCCGGGACACGAGGGTACACTGAAGCTTTCTTT. Translation: CASSPGTRGYTEAFF. The gene calls are TRBV7-9 and TRBJ1-1, with D perhaps TRBD1 (6 bases). The V and J ends lost 5 bases and 3 bases respectively, with 16 bases between them. CDR1 SEHNR and CDR2 FQNEAQ come from the germline V gene (reference sequence). There are 15 residues in the CDR3.

Remarks on this clone: Other DNA variants within this sample encode the same CDR3. This chain uses TRBV6-1 with TRBJ1-4, with D possibly being TRBD1 (5 bases). Between the trimmed V and J ends, which lost 6 bases and 5 bases, there was a span of 13 bases. This CDR3 spans 14 amino acids. Germline assignment: CDR1 MNHNS and CDR2 SASEGT. The DNA for the CDR3 is TGTGCCAGCAGCCTAGGGTGGGGGAATGAAAAACTGTTTTTT. Encoded protein: CASSLGWGNEKLFF.

This clone came up once. The chain is built from TRBV4-2 and TRBJ2-3; no definite D call. The CDR3 extends over 15 amino acids. Germline lookup yields CDR1 LGHNA and CDR2 YNFKEQ. Between the trimmed V and J ends, which lost 0 bases and 0 bases, there was a span of 7 bases. The DNA for the CDR3 is TGTGCCAGCAGCCAAGACCAGCCTAGCACAGATACGCAGTATTTT. This translates into CASSQDQPSTDTQYF.

This clone was seen once. The CDR3, as DNA: TGTGCCAGCACCGGGACGGTCGACACCGGGGAGCTGTTTTTT. This translates into CASTGTVDTGELFF. The chain joins TRBV13 to TRBJ2-2; D possibly uses TRBD1 or TRBD2 (5 bases each). With 7 bases removed from V and 3 bases from J, the gap between germline ends came to 12 bases. Germline assignment: CDR1 PRHDT and CDR2 FYEKMQ (reference sequence). CDR3 size: 14 residues.

The chain combines TRBV18 with TRBJ2-5, with D unclear. Germline V gene data show CDR1 as KGHSH and CDR2 as LQKENI. The germline V and J ends were trimmed by 0 bases and 0 bases, with 5 bases remaining between them. This CDR3 is 14 amino acids long. DNA of the CDR3: TGTGCCAGCTCACCACCGGCGGACCAAGAGACCCAGTACTTC. Encoded protein: CASSPPADQETQYF. Looking up the rest from reference TRBV18 and TRBJ2-5 gives the full variable domain: NAGVMQNPRHLVRRRGQEARLRCSPMKGHSHVYWYRQLPEEGLKFMVYLQKENIIDESGMPKERFSAEFPKEGPSILRIQQVVRGDSAAYFCASSPPADQETQYFGPGTRLLVL.

For this clone: This sample includes further DNA sequences coding for the same CDR3. The chain carries TRBV14 and TRBJ1-2, with 8 bases aligning to TRBD1. The CDR3 covers 14 residues. From germline, CDR1 is SGHDN and CDR2 FVKESK. V lost 1 base, J lost 6 bases, and 4 bases stayed unmatched. CDR3 in amino acids: CASSQARGRDGYTF. For the CDR3, the DNA is TGTGCCAGCAGCCAAGCCAGGGGGCGGGATGGCTACACCTTC.

The rearrangement links TRBV28 to TRBJ1-5; the D gene is possibly TRBD1 (6 bases). CDR3 size: 14 residues. V was pared by 4 bases and J by 7 bases, with 14 bases between. In germline, CDR1 is MDHEN, CDR2 SYDVKM. CDR3 amino acids: CASSWGQGNQPQHF. CDR3 sequence (DNA): TGTGCCAGCAGTTGGGGGCAGGGGAACCAGCCCCAGCATTTT.

The rearrangement links TRBV5-1 to TRBJ1-3; 9 bases agree with TRBD1. CDR3 length: 18 residues. The V gene's germline CDR1 is SGHRS and CDR2 YFSETQ. V trimming: 0 bases; J trimming: 3 bases; junction bases outside the gene matches: 10. CDR3 in DNA: TGCGCCAGCAGCTTGGAAGGGACAGGGAGATACGATGGAAACACCATATATTTT. Amino acids: CASSLEGTGRYDGNTIYF.

The CDR3 nucleotides read TGCGCCAGCAGCCCTCTGGGGATGAACACTGAAGCTTTCTTT. Translated: CASSPLGMNTEAFF. This sequence joins TRBV5-1 and TRBJ1-1; D not certain. This CDR3 has 14 amino acids. Trimming took off 4 bases at V and 0 bases at J, with 10 bases between the two ends. CDR1 is SGHRS and CDR2 is YFSETQ in the germline V gene.

This clone was observed once. This chain links TRBV25-1 with TRBJ1-2; unclear D gene. From germline, CDR1 is MGHDK and CDR2 SYGVNS. This CDR3 contains 12 residues. V was cut by 6 bases and J by 4 bases, with 9 bases left in between. The CDR3 here is CASRSDTYGYTF. CDR3 coding DNA: TGTGCCAGCAGATCCGACACCTATGGCTACACCTTC.

This chain joins TRBV14 and TRBJ1-1; D gene uncertain. Trimming took 0 bases from V and 5 from J, leaving 19 bases between them. The CDR3 extends over 17 amino acids. Germline CDR1 reads SGHDN; CDR2 reads FVKESK. The CDR3 loop reads CASSQDMVWRAETEAFF. The CDR3 coding sequence is TGTGCCAGCAGCCAAGATATGGTTTGGAGGGCCGAGACTGAAGCTTTCTTT.

J is TRBJ1-5 and V is TRBV5-1, with D perhaps matching TRBD1 (5 bases). V was cut by 4 bases and J by 3 bases, with 14 bases left in between. The CDR3 runs to 15 residues. The germline V gene has CDR1 SGHRS and CDR2 YFSETQ. CDR3 in amino acids: CASSTGPGLNQPQHF. As DNA, the CDR3 is TGCGCCAGCAGCACGGGACCGGGTCTCAATCAGCCCCAGCATTTT.

This chain joins TRBV14 and TRBJ2-3; D call uncertain. The CDR3 covers 12 residues. Germline V gene lookup returns CDR1 SGHDN and CDR2 FVKESK. Trimming took 0 bases from V and 8 from J, leaving 6 bases between them. The CDR3 bases are TGTGCCAGCAGCCAAGATAGTAGTACGCAGTATTTT. Translation: CASSQDSSTQYF.

Details on this clone: At one end the junction does not follow the germline gene, possibly because of a read error. The chain employs TRBV6-5 and TRBJ1-1; weak D call: TRBD1 (6 bases). The germline CDR1 and CDR2 sequences are MNHEY and SVGAGI. The CDR3 has 15 residues. CDR3 nucleotide sequence: TGTGCCAGCAGTCCTGACAGCAGGGGTAACACTGAAGCTTTTTTT. Translated, it gives CASSPDSRGNTEAFF.

The genes are TRBV30 and TRBJ2-5; D gene ambiguous. The V gene lost 1 base and the J gene lost 5 bases, with 11 bases spanning the gap. Germline loops: CDR1 GTSNPN, CDR2 SVGIG (reference sequence). CDR3 length: 13 residues. The CDR3 DNA follows: TGTGCCTGGAGTGGGCTAGGAATGGAGACCCAGTACTTC. This gives the protein CAWSGLGMETQYF.

The rearrangement links TRBV5-1 to TRBJ2-1; 10 bases fit TRBD2. The germline V gene encodes CDR1 SGHRS and CDR2 YFSETQ. Trimming at V came to 4 bases and at J to 5 bases, leaving 9 bases not matched to a gene. The CDR3 is 16 amino acids. The CDR3 region is CASSLLPAGGNNEQFF. The CDR3 nucleotides are TGCGCCAGCAGCCTCCTGCCAGCGGGGGGGAACAATGAGCAGTTCTTC.

The gene calls are TRBV9 and TRBJ2-7, with D perhaps matching TRBD1 (7 bases). The CDR3 is 15 residues long. Germline V lookup: CDR1 SGDLS, CDR2 YYNGEE. The germline V and J ends were trimmed by 0 bases and 0 bases, with 10 bases remaining between them. CDR3 loop: CASSVGGTVSYEQYF. CDR3 coding DNA: TGTGCCAGCAGCGTAGGCGGGACAGTCTCCTACGAGCAGTACTTC.

This clone has a handful of counts. This rearrangement joins TRBV7-2 to TRBJ2-3, with 11 nucleotides matching TRBD1. The germline CDR1 and CDR2 sequences are SGHTA and FQGNSA. The CDR3 length is 14 residues. The ends lost 7 bases at V and 1 base at J; junction bases unmatched: 1. The CDR3 DNA sequence: TGTGCCAGCAAGGGACAGGGGGGCACAGATACGCAGTATTTT. It specifies CASKGQGGTDTQYF.

This chain uses TRBV30 with TRBJ1-5; D ambiguous. This CDR3 contains 13 residues. V shed 2 bases and J shed 2 bases, with 7 bases lying between them. The V gene's germline CDR1 is GTSNPN and CDR2 SVGIG (reference sequence). The CDR3 DNA sequence: TGTGCCTGGAGTCCCCGTGGCAATCAGCCCCAGCATTTT. Translation: CAWSPRGNQPQHF.

The chain recombines TRBV30 with TRBJ1-4; TRBD1 agrees at 8 bases. The CDR3 runs to 16 residues. Germline V CDR1 and CDR2: GTSNPN, SVGIG (reference sequence). With V trimmed by 1 base and J by 8 bases, 12 bases remained unmatched. The CDR3 reads CAWSAARDRLGEKLFF. The CDR3 DNA sequence: TGTGCCTGGAGTGCCGCCCGGGACAGGTTGGGGGAAAAACTGTTTTTT.

As for this clone: One junction end does not reproduce the germline sequence, and a read error may be involved. Additional DNA sequences in this sample encode the identical CDR3. V is TRBV5-1 and J is TRBJ2-7, with 11 bases aligning to TRBD2. The CDR3 length is 16 residues. Germline lookup yields CDR1 SGHRS and CDR2 YFSETQ. The CDR3 nucleotides are TGCGCCAGCAGCTTCCTAGCGGGGGGCGCCCTCTACGAGCAGTATTTC. Protein product: CASSFLAGGALYEQYF. The variable domain in full, with the rest retrieved from reference TRBV5-1 and TRBJ2-7, is KAGVTQTPRYLIKTRGQQVTLSCSPISGHRSVSWYQQTPGQGLQFLFEYFSETQRNKGNFPGRFSGRQFSNSRSEMNVSTLELGDSALYLCASSFLAGGALYEQYFGPGTRLTVT.